Listed below are T cell receptor beta chains from one sample, sequenced in a study of identical twins. TCRdb used MiXCR to reprocess the 5' RACE reads, holding one entry per CDR3 protein. The data show 1.5 million or so distinct CDR3 sequences, with less than 40% seen just once and about 0.27% held by the top ten. Sequencing was performed on cord blood. The receptor set was obtained from a newborn girl in good health. Each CDR3 is given with its conserved first and last residue. The D gene is left open where the match is weak. Size is stated for part of the rows, as once, few or many counts, or as a class when the clone is expanded.

j_call: TRBJ2-5
d_call: TRBD1
v_call: TRBV12-3/TRBV12-4
clone_size: .
cdr3_aa: CASSFFFLGQGQETQYF
cdr3_nt: TGTGCCAGCAGTTTCTTCTTTCTGGGACAGGGACAAGAGACCCAGTACTTC

j_call: TRBJ2-1
d_call: .
v_call: TRBV4-2
clone_size: .
cdr3_aa: CASSREGTYSEQFF
cdr3_nt: TGTGCCAGCAGCCGAGAGGGGACATACAGTGAGCAGTTCTTC

j_call: TRBJ1-1
d_call: .
v_call: TRBV7-2
clone_size: many
cdr3_aa: CASSFYRNTEAFF
cdr3_nt: TGTGCCAGCAGCTTTTACAGGAACACTGAAGCTTTCTTT

j_call: TRBJ2-5
d_call: .
v_call: TRBV6-1
clone_size: .
cdr3_aa: CASRRAETQYF
cdr3_nt: TGTGCCAGCAGAAGGGCAGAGACCCAGTACTTC

j_call: TRBJ1-6
d_call: TRBD1
v_call: TRBV25-1
clone_size: .
cdr3_aa: CASSDRGQGDSPLHF
cdr3_nt: TGTGCCAGCAGTGACAGGGGACAGGGTGATTCACCCCTCCACTTT

j_call: TRBJ2-7
d_call: .
v_call: TRBV12-3/TRBV12-4
clone_size: once
cdr3_aa: CASSLTESPKNYEQYF
cdr3_nt: TGTGCCAGCAGTTTAACCGAATCCCCAAAGAATTACGAGCAGTACTTC

j_call: TRBJ2-1
d_call: .
v_call: TRBV20-1
clone_size: few
cdr3_aa: CSARGVPYNEQFF
cdr3_nt: TGCAGTGCTAGAGGGGTCCCCTACAATGAGCAGTTCTTC

j_call: TRBJ2-5
d_call: .
v_call: TRBV4-2
clone_size: .
cdr3_aa: CASSQVVRGRETQYF
cdr3_nt: TGTGCCAGCAGCCAAGTCGTTCGGGGGCGGGAGACCCAGTACTTC

j_call: TRBJ2-7
d_call: .
v_call: TRBV20-1
clone_size: .
cdr3_aa: CRAKEGYEQYF
cdr3_nt: TGCAGGGCCAAGGAGGGCTACGAGCAGTACTTC

j_call: TRBJ2-7
d_call: TRBD2
v_call: TRBV29-1
clone_size: few
cdr3_aa: CSVGKRLAEDNEQYF
cdr3_nt: TGCAGCGTTGGGAAGAGGCTAGCGGAAGACAATGAGCAGTACTTC

j_call: TRBJ2-7
d_call: TRBD1
v_call: TRBV4-2
clone_size: few
cdr3_aa: CASSHEVRDRDHEQYF
cdr3_nt: TGTGCCAGCAGCCATGAAGTACGAGACAGGGACCACGAGCAGTACTTC

j_call: TRBJ2-4
d_call: .
v_call: TRBV7-9
clone_size: .
cdr3_aa: CASSSYQGRSNIQYF
cdr3_nt: TGTGCCAGCAGCTCCTACCAGGGGCGGTCAAACATTCAGTACTTC

j_call: TRBJ2-7
d_call: .
v_call: TRBV15
clone_size: few
cdr3_aa: CATSNSGFEQYF
cdr3_nt: TGTGCCACCAGCAATTCAGGTTTCGAGCAGTACTTC

j_call: TRBJ2-1
d_call: TRBD1
v_call: TRBV11-2
clone_size: few
cdr3_aa: CASEDRGRRNEQFF
cdr3_nt: TGTGCCAGCGAAGACAGGGGGCGTAGAAATGAGCAGTTCTTC

j_call: TRBJ2-5
d_call: .
v_call: TRBV3-1
clone_size: .
cdr3_aa: CASSRRWGSGETQYF
cdr3_nt: TGTGCCAGCAGCCGCAGATGGGGGTCAGGAGAGACCCAGTACTTC

j_call: TRBJ2-3
d_call: .
v_call: TRBV4-1
clone_size: few
cdr3_aa: CASSQVTGFSTDTQYF
cdr3_nt: TGCGCCAGCAGCCAAGTCACAGGGTTTAGCACAGATACGCAGTATTTT

j_call: TRBJ2-3
d_call: TRBD2
v_call: TRBV27
clone_size: .
cdr3_aa: CASSLLGLAGGSTDTQYF
cdr3_nt: TGTGCCAGCAGTTTACTGGGACTAGCGGGGGGCAGCACAGATACGCAGTATTTT

j_call: TRBJ2-3
d_call: TRBD1
v_call: TRBV12-3/TRBV12-4
clone_size: .
cdr3_aa: CASSGTNRGTDTQYF
cdr3_nt: TGTGCCAGCAGCGGGACCAACAGGGGAACAGATACGCAGTATTTT